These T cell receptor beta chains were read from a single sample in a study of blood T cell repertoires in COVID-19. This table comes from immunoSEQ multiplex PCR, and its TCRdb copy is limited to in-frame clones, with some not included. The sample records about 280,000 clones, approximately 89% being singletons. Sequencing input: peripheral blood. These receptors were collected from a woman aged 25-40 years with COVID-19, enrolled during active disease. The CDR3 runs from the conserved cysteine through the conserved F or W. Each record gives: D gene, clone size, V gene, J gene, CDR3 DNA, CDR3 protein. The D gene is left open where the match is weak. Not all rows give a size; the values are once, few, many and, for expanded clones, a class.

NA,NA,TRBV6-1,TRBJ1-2,TGTGCCAGCAGTGAAGGGCTAGGGGAAGGAGGCTACACCTTC,CASSEGLGEGGYTF
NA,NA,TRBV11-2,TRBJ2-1,TGTGCCAGCAGCTTAGGGACTACTATGCCCCTCGTCTTC,CASSLGTTMPLVF
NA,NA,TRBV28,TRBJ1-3,TGTGCCAGCAGTTTAGGTAGCGGCTCCAGCCGCTCTGGAAACACCATATATTTT,CASSLGSGSSRSGNTIYF
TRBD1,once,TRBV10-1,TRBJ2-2,TGCGCCAGCAGTGACCCCGGGGACAGGGGGAGTTGGGAGCTGTTTTTT,CASSDPGDRGSWELFF
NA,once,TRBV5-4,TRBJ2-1,TGTGCCAGCAGCCCACTAGAGAATGAGCAGTTCTTC,CASSPLENEQFF
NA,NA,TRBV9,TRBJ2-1,TGTGCCAGCAGCGTAGTTGAGGGGCGGGGAGCGGGTGAGCAGTTCTTC,CASSVVEGRGAGEQFF
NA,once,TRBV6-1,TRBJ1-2,TGTGCCAGCAGTGAAGGGCAGGCTCAGCGGGCGGACACCTTC,CASSEGQAQRADTF
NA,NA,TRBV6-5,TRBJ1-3,TGTGCCAGTAGACTTTCTCCCGGAAACACCATATATTTT,CASRLSPGNTIYF
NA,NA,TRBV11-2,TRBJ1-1,TGTGCCAGCAGCTTAGTAGGGGTCACTGAAGCTTTCTTT,CASSLVGVTEAFF
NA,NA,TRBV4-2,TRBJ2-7,TGTGCCAGCAGCCTTTCGGCGGGTATGACCTACGAGCAGTACTTC,CASSLSAGMTYEQYF
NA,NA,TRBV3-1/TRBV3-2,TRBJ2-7,TGTGCCAGCAGCCAAGATCTGGGACTGTCCTACGAGCAGTACTTC,CASSQDLGLSYEQYF
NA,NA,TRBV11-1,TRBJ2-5,TGTGCCAGCAGCTTAGGGGTAGGGGCGACACAAGAGACCCAGTACTTC,CASSLGVGATQETQYF
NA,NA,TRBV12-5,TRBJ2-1,TGTGCTAGTGGTTTCGACAGCCCCCTGAATGAGCAGTTCTTC,CASGFDSPLNEQFF
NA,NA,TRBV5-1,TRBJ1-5,TGCGCCAGCAGCTTGAGGGGGACACAGCCCCAGCATTTT,CASSLRGTQPQHF
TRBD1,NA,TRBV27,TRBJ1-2,TGTGCCAGCAGTCCAAGGGGACAGTCTATCGATGGCTACACCTTC,CASSPRGQSIDGYTF
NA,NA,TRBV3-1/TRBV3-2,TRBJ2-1,TGTGCCAGCAGACACCGGGACTCTTTATACAATGAGCAGTTCTTC,CASRHRDSLYNEQFF
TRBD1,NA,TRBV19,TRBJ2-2,TGTGCCAGTAGTATGGACAGGGGTGCTTCCGGGGAGCTGTTTTTT,CASSMDRGASGELFF
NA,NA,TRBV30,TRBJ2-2,TGTGCCTGGAGTCAGGGGACGACCACCGGGGAGCTGTTTTTT,CAWSQGTTTGELFF
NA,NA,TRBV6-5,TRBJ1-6,TGTGCCAGCAGTTACATTTACAGCGGTTCACCCCTCCACTTT,CASSYIYSGSPLHF
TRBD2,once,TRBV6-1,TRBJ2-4,TGTGCCAGCAGTGAGCTAGCGGGGGCGATGACCAAAAACATTCAGTACTTC,CASSELAGAMTKNIQYF
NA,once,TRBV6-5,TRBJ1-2,TGTGCCAGCAGTTACTCCCCAATCCGAGGTGGCTACACCTTC,CASSYSPIRGGYTF
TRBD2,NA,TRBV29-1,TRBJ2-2,TGCAGCGTTTCCGTCGCGGGGGGTGGTTCCGGGGAGCTGTTTTTT,CSVSVAGGGSGELFF
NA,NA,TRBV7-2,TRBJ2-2,TGTGCCAGCAGCTTAGGGCGGCTGAACACCGGGGAGCTGTTTTTT,CASSLGRLNTGELFF
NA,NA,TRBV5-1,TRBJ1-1,TGCGCCAGCAGCTTGGACAGGGCGGACACTGAAGCTTTCTTT,CASSLDRADTEAFF
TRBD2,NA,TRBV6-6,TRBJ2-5,TGTGCCAGCAGTTACTCTGGGACTAGCGGACAAGAGACCCAGTACTTC,CASSYSGTSGQETQYF
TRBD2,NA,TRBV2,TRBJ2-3,TGTGCCAGCAGTGAGGGACAGCGGGGGGGCGGGAATACGCAGTATTTT,CASSEGQRGGGNTQYF
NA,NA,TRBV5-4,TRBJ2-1,TGTGCCAGCAGACCAGTGGGGGGGCGAAATGAGCAGTTCTTC,CASRPVGGRNEQFF
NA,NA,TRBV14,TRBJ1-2,TGTGCCAGCAGCCAAGACAGATTGAAATTCTATGGCTACACCTTC,CASSQDRLKFYGYTF
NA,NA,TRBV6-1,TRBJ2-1,TGTGCCAGCAGTGAAGCGCGGCAGTTCGATGAGCAGTTCTTC,CASSEARQFDEQFF
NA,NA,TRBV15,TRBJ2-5,TGTGCCACCAGCAGAGATAGGGGGCAAGAGACCCAGTACTTC,CATSRDRGQETQYF
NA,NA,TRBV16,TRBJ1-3,TGTGCCAGCAGCCAAGTGGGCCTGTTCTCTGGAAACACCATATATTTT,CASSQVGLFSGNTIYF
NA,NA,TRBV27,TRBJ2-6,TGTGCCAGCAGTTTCAGGACTGGGGCCAACGTCCTGACTTTC,CASSFRTGANVLTF
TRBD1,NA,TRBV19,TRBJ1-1,TGTGCCAGTAGTCGACGCGACAGGGGGAGAAGTGACACTGAAGCTTTCTTT,CASSRRDRGRSDTEAFF
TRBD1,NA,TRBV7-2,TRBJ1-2,TGTGCCAGCAGCTTAGCGTTGGGACAGGGGAAAAGGGATGGCTACACCTTC,CASSLALGQGKRDGYTF
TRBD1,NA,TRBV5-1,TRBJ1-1,TGCGCCAGCAGCTTATCCGGGACAGCTCACACTGAAGCTTTCTTT,CASSLSGTAHTEAFF
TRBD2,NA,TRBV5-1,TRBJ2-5,TGCGCCAGCAGCTTTGCGGGGGGGTACCAAGAGACCCAGTACTTC,CASSFAGGYQETQYF
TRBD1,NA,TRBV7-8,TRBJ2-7,TGTGCCAGCAGCCTTGCGTGGACAGGGTCCTACGAGCAGTACTTC,CASSLAWTGSYEQYF
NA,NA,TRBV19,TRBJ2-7,TGTGCCAGTAGCATTCAGGGGAACGAGCAGTACTTC,CASSIQGNEQYF
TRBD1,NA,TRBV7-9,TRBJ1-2,TGTGCCAGCAGCCAGTCGTCCGCAGGGGGCTATGGCTACACCTTC,CASSQSSAGGYGYTF
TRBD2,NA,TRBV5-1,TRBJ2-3,TGCGCCAGCAGCTTTCTAGCGGGGGATACGCAGTATTTT,CASSFLAGDTQYF
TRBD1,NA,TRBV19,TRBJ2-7,TGTGCCAGTAGTATGTTGGGACAGTCCTACGAGCAGTACTTC,CASSMLGQSYEQYF
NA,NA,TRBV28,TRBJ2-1,TGTGCCAGCAGTCGCCAGGGGATAGGGTTCTTC,CASSRQGIGFF
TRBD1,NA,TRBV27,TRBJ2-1,TGTGCCAGCAGTTGGGACAGGTCCCCCTACAATGAGCAGTTCTTC,CASSWDRSPYNEQFF
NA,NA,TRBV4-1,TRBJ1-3,TGCGCCAGCAGCCAAGCCACGGCGGTGTCTGGAAACACCATATATTTT,CASSQATAVSGNTIYF
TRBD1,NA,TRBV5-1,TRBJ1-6,TGCGCCAGCAGCTGGGGACAGGTTATCAGTTCACCCCTCCACTTT,CASSWGQVISSPLHF
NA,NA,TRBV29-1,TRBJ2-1,TGCAGCGTTTCGACCGCTAGCAGCGGGGACAACAATGAGCAGTTCTTC,CSVSTASSGDNNEQFF
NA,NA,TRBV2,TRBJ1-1,TGTGCCAGCAGTCAACTTCTTGTGGGGGGAGCTTTCTTT,CASSQLLVGGAFF
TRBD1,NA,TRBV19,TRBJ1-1,TGTGCCAGTAGCCGACAGGGTTTGGGTACTGAAGCTTTCTTT,CASSRQGLGTEAFF
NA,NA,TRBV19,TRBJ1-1,TGTGCCAGTAGTATGACAGGGAACACTGAAGCTTTCTTT,CASSMTGNTEAFF
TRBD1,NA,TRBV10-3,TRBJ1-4,TGTGCCATCAGTGAGTCAGTGACAGGGGGTGAAAAACTGTTTTTT,CAISESVTGGEKLFF
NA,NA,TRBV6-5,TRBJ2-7,TGTGCCAGCATTGGAAGGGGGGGCTCCTACGAGCAGTACTTC,CASIGRGGSYEQYF
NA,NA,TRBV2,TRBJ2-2,TGTGCCAGCAGTTTGATCCGGGGAGTCACCGGGGAGCTGTTTTTT,CASSLIRGVTGELFF
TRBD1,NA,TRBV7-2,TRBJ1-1,TGTGCCAGCAGCTTAGGAAGGGGGCTGGGGAACACTGAAGCTTTCTTT,CASSLGRGLGNTEAFF
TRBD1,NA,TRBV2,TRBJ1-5,TGTGCCAGCAGTGAACCCTTCGGGACAGAGTTCGTTTATAGCAATCAGCCCCAGCATTTT,CASSEPFGTEFVYSNQPQHF
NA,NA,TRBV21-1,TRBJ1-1,TGTGCCAGCAATTCACACGGAAGGACAGGGGGTATCACTGAAGCTTTCTTT,CASNSHGRTGGITEAFF
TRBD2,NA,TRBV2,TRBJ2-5,TGTGCCATGGAAGCGGGGGCTCAAGAGACCCAGTACTTC,CAMEAGAQETQYF
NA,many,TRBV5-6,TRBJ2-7,TGTGCCAGCACCCCACAGGGTGGGGGCTACGAGCAGTACTTC,CASTPQGGGYEQYF
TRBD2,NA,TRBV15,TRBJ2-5,TGTGCCACCAGCAGAGACGGACTAGCGTGGGGGGAGGAGACCCAGTACTTC,CATSRDGLAWGEETQYF
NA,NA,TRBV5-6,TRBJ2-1,TGTGCCAGCAGCTTGACCTGGACACCATACAATGAGCAGTTCTTC,CASSLTWTPYNEQFF
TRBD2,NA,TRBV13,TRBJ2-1,TGTGCCAGCAGCCTGGGACTAGCGGGGGCAAGGTTCTATGAGCAGTTCTTC,CASSLGLAGARFYEQFF